The source of this T cell receptor beta chain is a study of PD-1 blockade in mismatch repair-deficient tumors (TCRdb year 2017). Context from the whole study: Between late 2013 and September 2016, approximately 90 consecutive patients with 12 mismatch repair-deficient cancer types, all previously treated and progressing, were enrolled in the trial. Tumor-associated T cell clones were tracked in the peripheral blood of patients responding to PD-1 blockade by deep sequencing of TCR CDR3 regions.

For every enrolled patient, mismatch repair deficiency was confirmed by either polymerase chain reaction or immunohistochemistry. TCR sequencing was performed for a few patients who responded to pembrolizumab therapy. The phase II trial prospectively tested pembrolizumab PD-1 blockade in advanced mismatch repair-deficient cancers regardless of tissue of origin. Peripheral blood T cell samples were gathered serially, both before PD-1 blockade started and at multiple time points afterward. Blood sampling time points were reported as weeks after the first dose of pembrolizumab. V is trimmed back by 5 bases and J by 0 bases, and the junction contains 9 bases that no gene match accounts for. Based on the germline V gene (reference sequence), the CDR1 and CDR2 sequences are MNHNY and SVGAGI. From its cysteine to its phenylalanine, the CDR3 spans 16 amino acids. The read is trimmed to its CDR3 DNA, 48 bases read in frame from base 1.

Points the paper makes about the study in general: Clones residing in the tumor, which were often undetectable in blood before treatment, expanded quickly after pembrolizumab and then contracted, generally before radiologic responses.

The receptor library was made with the immunoSEQ multiplex PCR assay. TCRdb's version of the immuneACCESS table is confined to in-frame rearrangements and falls short of the full clone set. An unresolved V gene accounts for under half of the shortfall where checked; the remainder is of unknown origin. The sample contains approximately 40,000 clones, 70% to 80% of them found a single time. The ten largest clonotypes hold roughly 22% of the sample. About this clone itself: Its antigen is still unknown. Base qualities are not provided; no much larger clone lies one nucleotide away.

The receptor's source is an adult with mismatch repair-deficient cancer. The source was peripheral blood, collected 4 weeks after starting pembrolizumab. Recombination joined TRBV6-6 with TRBJ2-7; 8 nucleotides in the junction match TRBD2. This receptor has the CDR3 CASSTKRETPSYEQYF. The DNA is TGTGCCAGCAGTACGAAGCGGGAGACCCCCTCCTACGAGCAGTACTTC.